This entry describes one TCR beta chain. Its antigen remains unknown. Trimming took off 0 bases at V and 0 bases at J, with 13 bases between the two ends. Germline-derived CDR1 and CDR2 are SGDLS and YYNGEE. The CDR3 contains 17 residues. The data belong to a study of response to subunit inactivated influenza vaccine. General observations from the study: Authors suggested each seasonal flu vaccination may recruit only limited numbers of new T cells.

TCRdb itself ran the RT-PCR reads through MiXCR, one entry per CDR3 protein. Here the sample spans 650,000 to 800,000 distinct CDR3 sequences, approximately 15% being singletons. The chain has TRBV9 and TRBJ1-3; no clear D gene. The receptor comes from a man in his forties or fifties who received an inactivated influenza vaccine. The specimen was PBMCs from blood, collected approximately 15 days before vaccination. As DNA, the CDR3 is TGTGCCAGCAGCGTAGGTATAATGGGCAGCTCTGGAAACACCATATATTTT. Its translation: CASSVGIMGSSGNTIYF.